Listed below are T cell receptor beta chains from one sample, sequenced in a study of T cells after yellow fever vaccination. TCRdb used MiXCR to reprocess the 5' RACE reads, holding one entry per CDR3 protein. The table has more than 300,000 distinct CDR3 sequences, around 6.8% seen once; the top ten hold about a sixth. The specimen comprised PBMCs, sampled more than 35 days after the first yellow fever vaccination. The receptor set was obtained from a man aged 18 to 30 who received the YFV17D yellow fever vaccine. Both conserved end residues are part of each CDR3. Each record gives: D gene, V gene, J gene, clone size, CDR3 protein, CDR3 DNA. D genes are given only for firm matches. Clone size is given for some rows only: seen once, a few or many times, or a class if the clone is expanded.

>NA|TRBV7-2|TRBJ1-5|few
CASSFRGSNQPQHF
TGTGCCAGCAGCTTCAGGGGTAGCAATCAGCCCCAGCATTTT
>NA|TRBV6-1|TRBJ2-5|many
CASSPTDLLETQYF
TGTGCCAGCAGTCCAACCGATTTATTAGAGACCCAGTACTTC
>NA|TRBV12-3/TRBV12-4|TRBJ2-5|few
CASSPAGGTQYF
TGTGCCAGCAGCCCCGCCGGGGGGACCCAGTACTTC
>TRBD2|TRBV20-1|TRBJ2-7|few
CSASGGISYEQYF
TGCAGTGCTAGCGGGGGGATTTCCTACGAGCAGTACTTC
>TRBD2|TRBV4-3|TRBJ2-3|many
CASSQDPRTSGKLDTQYF
TGCGCCAGCAGCCAAGATCCCCGGACTAGCGGAAAACTAGATACGCAGTATTTT
>NA|TRBV10-3|TRBJ2-3|few
CAITPRGTGTDTQYF
TGTGCCATCACCCCTCGGGGGACGGGCACAGATACGCAGTATTTT
>NA|TRBV19|TRBJ1-1|NA
CASSIVQNTEAFF
TGTGCCAGTAGTATAGTCCAGAACACTGAAGCTTTCTTT
>TRBD2|TRBV4-3|TRBJ2-3|NA
CASSPQAGGTDTQYF
TGCGCCAGCAGCCCGCAAGCGGGGGGCACAGATACGCAGTATTTT
>NA|TRBV11-2|TRBJ1-3|few
CASSLVVRGSGNTIYF
TGTGCCAGCAGCTTAGTCGTCAGGGGCTCTGGAAACACCATATATTTT
>NA|TRBV28|TRBJ1-1|many
CASAGLMNTEAFF
TGTGCCAGCGCCGGTTTGATGAACACTGAAGCTTTCTTT
>TRBD1|TRBV6-2/TRBV6-3|TRBJ1-1|NA
CASSYLGTAYTEAYF
TGTGCCAGCAGTTACCTTGGGACAGCCTACACTGAAGCTTACTTT
>NA|TRBV7-2|TRBJ2-5|NA
CASSLKVTQYF
TGTGCCAGCAGCCTAAAGGTGACCCAGTACTTC
>NA|TRBV6-5|TRBJ2-5|few
CASSYYTGNLYF
TGTGCCAGCAGTTACTATACGGGCAATCTGTACTTC
>NA|TRBV4-3|TRBJ2-3|NA
CASSQEEARDTQYF
TGCGCCAGCAGCCAAGAAGAGGCAAGAGATACGCAGTATTTT
>TRBD2|TRBV5-4|TRBJ2-2|NA
CASRAGTRRAAGELFF
TGTGCCAGCAGGGCCGGGACTAGACGGGCCGCCGGGGAGCTGTTTTTT
>NA|TRBV28|TRBJ2-3|few
CASSLSPRLGFGPYF
TGTGCCAGCAGTTTATCCCCCCGACTAGGTTTTGGCCCGTATTTT
>TRBD2|TRBV13|TRBJ2-1|NA
CASSLSKGTGGAISNEQFF
TGTGCCAGCAGCTTAAGCAAAGGGACCGGGGGGGCAATAAGCAATGAGCAGTTCTTC